This T cell receptor beta chain was documented in a study of memory CD4+ T cells and cytomegalovirus serostatus. Across the study: Healthy Belgian adult donors included nine or ten CMV-positive and fewer than 25 CMV-negative people.

The sort gate was single viable CD3+CD4+CD8-CD45RO+ cells for memory CD4+ T cells. CD4+ T cells were isolated by positive magnetic selection. Trimming stripped 0 bases from V and 0 bases from J, with 11 bases between. Germline CDR1 MNHNS, CDR2 SASEGT. CDR3 length: 16 residues. Per the authors' pipeline: After removing out-of-frame reads, millions of distinct TCRbeta sequences remained. TCRdb's copy holds only in-frame clones and misses some; the assay was immunoSEQ multiplex PCR. From that table come the V and J calls and clone size; the DNA was used to work out D and trimming. The table records approximately 52,000 clones, 78% of them present only once.

Sequencing was done on a sample of memory CD4+ T cells from blood. The receptor was isolated from an adult in good health and CMV-seronegative. The gene calls are TRBV6-1 and TRBJ1-2, with D possibly matching TRBD1 (6 bases). Here the CDR3 reads CASSEAAGDPNYGYTF. The CDR3 DNA reads TGTGCCAGCAGTGAAGCGGCAGGGGATCCTAACTATGGCTACACCTTC.